The present T cell receptor beta chain was sequenced within a study of long-term antiretroviral therapy in people with HIV. On the study more broadly: By about a decade, the earliest samples predate the 2015 immediate-ART recommendation.

Every HIV-positive participant received treatment in the United States. Study results and limitations: ART-treated samples gained diversity yet remained below transplant donor controls. ART adherence, viral resistance and therapy changes were undocumented.

About this clone: The target antigen is unknown.

V was shortened by 0 bases and J by 9 bases, with 21 bases between the two germline ends. Germline CDR1 SGHRS, CDR2 YFSETQ. The CDR3 extends over 16 amino acids. The authors ran the immunoSEQ assay, v3.0, at survey level. Here immunoSEQ multiplex PCR was the method, and the copy in TCRdb shows in-frame clones only, minus some. The sample shows 30,000 to 40,000 clones, under 90% of them seen only once. Specimen: unsorted PBMCs, collected 0.4 years before starting antiretroviral therapy. J is TRBJ2-5 and V is TRBV5-1; perhaps D is TRBD1 or TRBD2 (5 bases each). This TCR was recovered from a man between 18 and 35 years old with HIV. The CDR3 nucleotides are TGCGCCAGCAGCTTGGAGGCTAGCAGTTACAGGATGGCCCAGTACTTC. Translating it yields CASSLEASSYRMAQYF.